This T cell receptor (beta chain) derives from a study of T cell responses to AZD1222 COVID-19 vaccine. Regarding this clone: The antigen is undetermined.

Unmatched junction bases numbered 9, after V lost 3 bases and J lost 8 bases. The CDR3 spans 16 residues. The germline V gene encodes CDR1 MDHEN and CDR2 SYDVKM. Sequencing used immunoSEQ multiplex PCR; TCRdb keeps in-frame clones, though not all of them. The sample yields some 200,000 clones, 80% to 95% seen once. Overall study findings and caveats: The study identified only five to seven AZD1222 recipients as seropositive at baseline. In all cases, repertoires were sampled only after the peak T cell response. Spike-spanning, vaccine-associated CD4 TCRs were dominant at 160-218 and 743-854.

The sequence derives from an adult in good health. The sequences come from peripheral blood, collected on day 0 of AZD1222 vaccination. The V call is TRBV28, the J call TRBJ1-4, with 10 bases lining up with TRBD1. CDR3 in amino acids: CASSLSSGTGDEKLFF. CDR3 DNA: TGTGCCAGCAGTTTGTCCTCCGGGACAGGGGACGAAAAACTGTTTTTT.